The clone carrying this T cell receptor beta chain showed up just once. The record originates from a study of T-cell reconstitution after alpha-beta-depleted transplantation in children. TCRbeta library construction was performed incorporating unique molecular identifiers. TCRdb re-analysed the PCR reads in MiXCR, keeping a single row per CDR3 protein. Found here are 440,000 or so distinct CDR3 sequences, roughly two fifths of them singletons; the top ten hold 25% to 30%. The V gene lost 6 bases and the J gene lost 2 bases, with 13 bases spanning the gap. Germline CDR1 and CDR2: ENHRY and SYGVKD. The CDR3 is 14 residues long.

The source of this sequence is a girl aged 2 to 9 with aplastic anemia, due to receive a stem cell transplant. The rearrangement joins TRBV10-3 to TRBJ2-5; tentatively, D is TRBD2 (5 bases). The input for sequencing was PBMCs, taken before TCRalphabeta/CD19-depleted stem cell transplant. The CDR3 coding sequence is TGTGCCATCAGAGAGAACCTAGCACAAGAGACCCAGTACTTC. Translated, it gives CAIRENLAQETQYF.